This paragraph reports one T cell receptor beta chain. The sample originates from a study of T cell repertoires in cytomegalovirus infection. Between the trimmed V and J ends, which lost 0 bases and 4 bases, there was a span of 6 bases. The CDR3 runs to 13 residues. Germline values: CDR1 SGHDN, CDR2 FVKESK. Via MiXCR, TCRdb re-called the reads, giving one row per CDR3 protein. This table holds hundreds of thousands of distinct CDR3 sequences, around 10% found once. The sequenced sample was PBMCs. The clonotype originates from a human donor in good health (CMV status not recorded). Some clones in this sample may be carry-over from other donors' samples. The chain couples TRBV14 to TRBJ1-1; the D is unclear. The CDR3 loop reads CASSQDWSTEAFF. CDR3 DNA sequence: TGTGCCAGCAGCCAAGATTGGAGCACTGAAGCTTTCTTT.